One and the same sample provided the 4 T cell receptor beta chains below, sequenced in a study of blood T cells in healthy people across ages. A sample-barcoded 5' primer and a J-beta primer mix were used in a second PCR of about 7 to 12 cycles. TCRdb processed the 5' RACE reads anew with MiXCR; each CDR3 protein has one entry. The sample records around 1,000,000 distinct CDR3 sequences, almost 25% being singletons. The same data also went into a second study, on T cells of mothers and their children.

The sequencing sample was made of blood. These receptors were obtained from a girl aged 2 to 10 in good health.

This clonotype was observed a few times. The chain joins TRBV6-2 or TRBV6-3 to TRBJ2-5, with D perhaps given as TRBD1 or TRBD2 (5 bases each). The CDR3 covers 18 residues. Trimming took off 4 bases at V and 3 bases at J, with 24 bases between the two ends. CDR1 is MNHEY, CDR2 SVGEGT, per germline. CDR3 protein: CASSSRVLEVGKEETQYF. The CDR3 coding sequence is TGTGCCAGCAGTTCCAGGGTTCTTGAGGTCGGGAAGGAAGAGACCCAGTACTTC.

V and J are TRBV28 and TRBJ2-5; D is ambiguous. Trimming pared 7 bases from V and 5 bases from J, leaving 11 bases between. CDR3 length equals 12 residues. CDR1 is MDHEN, CDR2 SYDVKM, per germline. This CDR3 is CASKVPGETQYF. DNA of the CDR3: TGTGCCAGCAAAGTTCCGGGTGAGACCCAGTACTTC.

In its sample, this clonotype was seen a few times. The chain has TRBV4-2 and TRBJ2-7, with TRBD2 as a possible D gene (5 bases). The CDR3 length is 12 residues. CDR1 and CDR2 (germline): LGHNA, YNFKEQ. V was trimmed by 1 base and J by 6 bases, leaving 7 bases between them. For the CDR3, the DNA is TGTGCCAGCAGCCAAGGCGAGGGCGAGCAGTACTTC. Amino acids: CASSQGEGEQYF.

The CDR3 loop reads CATSDRADRGRSETQYF. CDR3 nucleotides: TGTGCCACCAGTGATCGTGCGGACAGGGGGAGGTCGGAGACCCAGTACTTC. This sequence joins TRBV24-1 and TRBJ2-5, with 10 bases aligning to TRBD1. V dropped 3 bases and J dropped 5; count of bases not matched to a gene: 11. Germline CDR1 KGHDR, CDR2 SFDVKD. CDR3 length equals 17 residues.